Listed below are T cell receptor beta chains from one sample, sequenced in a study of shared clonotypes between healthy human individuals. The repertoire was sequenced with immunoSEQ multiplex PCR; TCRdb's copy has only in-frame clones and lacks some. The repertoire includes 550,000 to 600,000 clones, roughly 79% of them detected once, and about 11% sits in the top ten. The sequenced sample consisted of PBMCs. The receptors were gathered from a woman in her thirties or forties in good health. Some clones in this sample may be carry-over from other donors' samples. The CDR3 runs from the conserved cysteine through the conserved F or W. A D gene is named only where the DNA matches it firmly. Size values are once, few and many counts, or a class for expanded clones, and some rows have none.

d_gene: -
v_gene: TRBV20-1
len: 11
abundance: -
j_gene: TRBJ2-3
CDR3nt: TGCAGTGGAAAGGATCTGGATACGCAGTATTTT
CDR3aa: CSGKDLDTQYF

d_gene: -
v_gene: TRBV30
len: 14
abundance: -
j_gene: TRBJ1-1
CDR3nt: TGTGCCTGGGGGTCGGGGTCCATGAACACTGAAGCTTTCTTT
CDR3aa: CAWGSGSMNTEAFF

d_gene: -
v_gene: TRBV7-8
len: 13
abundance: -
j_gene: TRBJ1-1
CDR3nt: TGTGCCAGCAGCTTGTCGCCGGAGACCGAAGCTTTCTTT
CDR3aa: CASSLSPETEAFF

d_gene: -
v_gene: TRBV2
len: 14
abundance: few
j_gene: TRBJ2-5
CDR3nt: TGTGCCAGCAGTGATGAAGGCTTCCAAGAGACCCAGTACTTC
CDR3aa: CASSDEGFQETQYF

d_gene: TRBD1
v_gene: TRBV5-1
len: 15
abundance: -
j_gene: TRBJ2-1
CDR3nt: TGCGCCAGCAGCTTGGTTGGGACAGACTACAATGAGCAGTTCTTC
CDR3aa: CASSLVGTDYNEQFF

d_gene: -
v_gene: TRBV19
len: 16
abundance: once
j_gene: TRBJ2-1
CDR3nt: TGTGCCAGTAGTATAGGGTCTAGCAGGAACTACAATGAGCAGTTCTTC
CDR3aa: CASSIGSSRNYNEQFF

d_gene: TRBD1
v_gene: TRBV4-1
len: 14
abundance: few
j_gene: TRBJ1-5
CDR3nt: TGCGCCAGCAGCCGGGGACAGGGGCCTCAGCCCCAGCATTTT
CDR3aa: CASSRGQGPQPQHF

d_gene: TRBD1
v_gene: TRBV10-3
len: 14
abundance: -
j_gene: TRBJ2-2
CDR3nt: TGTGCCATCAGTGAGCAGGGGGACGGCGGGGAGCTGTTTTTT
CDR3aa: CAISEQGDGGELFF

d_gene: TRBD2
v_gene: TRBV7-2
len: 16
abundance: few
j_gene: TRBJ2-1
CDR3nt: TGTGCCAGCAGCACGAGGACTAGCGGGGGATACAATGAGCAGTTCTTC
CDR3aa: CASSTRTSGGYNEQFF

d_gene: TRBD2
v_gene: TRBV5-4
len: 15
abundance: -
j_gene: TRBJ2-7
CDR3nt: TGTGCCAGCAGCTCCGGACTAGCGGGAGGTAGGGAGCAGTACTTC
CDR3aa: CASSSGLAGGREQYF